Each of the 25 T cell receptor beta chains below was sequenced from the same sample in a study of T-cell reconstitution after alpha-beta-depleted transplantation in children. TCRbeta library preparation incorporated unique molecular identifiers. TCRdb independently ran MiXCR on the PCR reads; one entry per CDR3 protein. Here the sample spans roughly 200,000 distinct CDR3 sequences, 13% to 15% being singletons. The sequencing used PBMCs from the stem cell graft donor, collected from the stem cell graft. These receptors were collected from a human donor who donated a stem cell graft to a child with acute lymphoblastic leukemia.

This clonotype showed up many times. The genes are TRBV7-8 and TRBJ1-1, with 7 bases matching TRBD1. The J segment lost 8 bases and the V segment lost 6 bases, leaving 9 bases of the junction unmatched. Germline-derived CDR1 and CDR2 are SGHVS and FQNEAQ. The CDR3 sequence is 13 residues long. CDR3 protein: CASRRGPGYEAFF. The CDR3 nucleotides are TGTGCCAGCAGAAGGGGGCCGGGTTACGAAGCTTTCTTT.

This clonotype was counted many times. The chain's CDR3 is CASSLARTGGQGREKLFF. CDR3 DNA sequence: TGCGCCAGCAGCTTGGCGCGCACGGGAGGACAGGGTCGTGAAAAACTGTTTTTT. V usage is TRBV5-1 and J usage is TRBJ1-4; 8 nucleotides line up with TRBD1. Germline CDR1 is SGHRS and CDR2 is YFSETQ. V shed 0 bases and J 7 bases; nucleotides not matched to a gene: 14. The CDR3 spans 18 residues.

This clonotype was found many times. The V call is TRBV5-1, the J call TRBJ1-1; possibly TRBD1 for D (6 bases). The V gene lost 4 bases and the J gene lost 1 base, with 11 bases spanning the gap. The CDR3 runs 14 residues. Per the germline V gene, CDR1 is SGHRS and CDR2 is YFSETQ. The CDR3 region has the DNA TGCGCCAGCAGCATAACAGGGTCGAACACTGAAGCTTTCTTT. This sequence encodes CASSITGSNTEAFF.

The chain links TRBV2 to TRBJ2-7, with D possibly TRBD1 on 5 matching bases. Trimming removed 11 bases from V and 2 bases from J, with 16 bases in between. Germline-derived CDR1 and CDR2 are SNHLY and FYNNEI. The CDR3 extends over 13 amino acids. The CDR3 sequence: CAGARDPPYEQYF. The CDR3 nucleotides are TGTGCCGGAGCCAGGGATCCACCCTACGAGCAGTACTTC.

At least ten counts were recorded for this clonotype. The V gene is TRBV29-1, the J gene TRBJ2-5; 8 bases are a match to TRBD2. Germline V gene data show CDR1 as SQVTM and CDR2 as ANQGSEA. The CDR3 contains 14 residues. The V segment lost 4 bases and the J segment 5 bases; nucleotides outside the gene matches: 9. CDR3 bases: TGCAGCGTTGGAGGCGGGAGGTTGGCGGAGACCCAGTACTTC. This codes for CSVGGGRLAETQYF. The full variable domain, with the rest looked up from reference TRBV29-1 and TRBJ2-5, is SAVISQKPSRDICQRGTSLTIQCQVDSQVTMMFWYRQQPGQSLTLIATANQGSEATYESGFVIDKFPISRPNLTFSTLTVSNMSPEDSSIYLCSVGGGRLAETQYFGPGTRLLVL.

This clonotype was detected only once. The chain links TRBV5-1 to TRBJ2-1, with a possible D match to TRBD2 (5 bases). Germline loops: CDR1 SGHRS, CDR2 YFSETQ. Trimming took off 0 bases at V and 4 bases at J, with 11 bases between the two ends. CDR3 length equals 15 residues. CDR3 region: CASSLVSGPYNEQFF. The CDR3 bases are TGCGCCAGCAGCTTGGTCAGCGGACCTTACAATGAGCAGTTCTTC.

In its sample, this clonotype was seen many times. This sequence joins TRBV5-6 and TRBJ2-5; tentatively, D is TRBD1 (5 bases). The CDR3 is 16 amino acids. Looked up from germline, CDR1 is SGHDT and CDR2 is YYEEEE. V was clipped by 4 bases and J by 1 base, with 17 bases between them. The CDR3 region has the DNA TGTGCCAGCAGCGGGGCGGTTCGAAGGGGCCAAGAGACCCAGTACTTC. Encoded protein: CASSGAVRRGQETQYF.

This clonotype showed up many times. The chain recombines TRBV5-1 with TRBJ2-1; D gene ambiguous. The germline gives CDR1 SGHRS, CDR2 YFSETQ. V was pared by 3 bases and J by 4 bases, with 8 bases between. The CDR3 covers 13 residues. CDR3 coding DNA: TGCGCCAGCAGCTCGTACGGTTACAATGAGCAGTTCTTC. Amino acids: CASSSYGYNEQFF.

This clonotype appeared a few times. The chain recombines TRBV7-9 with TRBJ2-7; 11 nucleotides align to TRBD2. The CDR3 has 16 residues. The V segment lost 4 bases and the J segment 1 base; nucleotides outside the gene matches: 6. CDR1 is SEHNR, CDR2 FQNEAQ, per germline (reference sequence). The CDR3 DNA sequence: TGTGCCAGCAGCTCTAGCGGGAGGATGGTTTCCTACGAGCAGTACTTC. Translating it yields CASSSSGRMVSYEQYF.

J is TRBJ1-3 and V is TRBV12-3 or TRBV12-4, with D possibly TRBD1 on 5 matching bases. There are 15 residues in the CDR3. Trimming shortened V by 4 bases and J by 5 bases, and 15 bases separated the two germline ends. The CDR3 DNA sequence: TGTGCCAGCAGTTCTACCTGGGACTCGCGAAACACCATATATTTT. It codes for CASSSTWDSRNTIYF.

This clonotype came up many times. The chain recombines TRBV4-1 with TRBJ1-2, with TRBD1 identical over 7 bases. Trimming took 4 bases from V and 8 from J; bases not matched to a gene: 7. The CDR3 sequence is 13 residues long. Germline V gives CDR1 MGHRA, CDR2 YSYEKL. The CDR3 sequence is CASSLGTAMGYTF. CDR3 sequence (DNA): TGCGCCAGCAGCCTAGGGACAGCTATGGGCTACACCTTC.

With regard to this clonotype: It may be a read error: a sequence one base away is much more abundant. The genes are TRBV20-1 and TRBJ1-1, with unresolved D. The CDR3 totals 11 residues. V gave up 6 bases and J gave up 7 bases, with 12 bases separating them. Germline CDR1 reads DFQATT; CDR2 reads SNEGSKA (reference sequence). The CDR3 protein is CSAPRGIEAFF. The CDR3 DNA sequence: TGCAGTGCCCCGAGAGGGATTGAAGCTTTCTTT.

This clonotype was observed at least ten times. The rearrangement uses TRBV5-4 and TRBJ2-5, with 7 positions matching TRBD1. V lost 2 bases to trimming and J lost 3 bases; unmatched junction nucleotides: 4. Germline CDR1 and CDR2: SGHNT and YYREEE (reference sequence). The CDR3 loop spans 14 amino acids. In DNA form, the CDR3 reads TGTGCCAGCAGCTTAACCGGACAGGAAGAGACCCAGTACTTC. Encoded protein: CASSLTGQEETQYF. Using reference TRBV5-4 and TRBJ2-5 for the parts outside the CDR3, the full variable domain is ETGVTQSPTHLIKTRGQQVTLRCSSQSGHNTVSWYQQALGQGPQFIFQYYREEENGRGNFPPRFSGLQFPNYSSELNVNALELDDSALYLCASSLTGQEETQYFGPGTRLLVL.

V usage is TRBV5-1 and J usage is TRBJ2-3, with a tentative D call TRBD2 (6 bases). The germline V gene encodes CDR1 SGHRS and CDR2 YFSETQ. The ends were cut back, 2 bases at V and 2 bases at J, with 24 bases in the middle. The CDR3 consists of 19 residues. CDR3 in amino acids: CASSFLIGTGLRSTDTQYF. The CDR3 DNA is TGCGCCAGCAGCTTCCTGATTGGGACGGGACTCCGCTCCACAGATACGCAGTATTTT.

This clonotype was picked up many times. The V call is TRBV5-5, the J call TRBJ2-7; 8 positions agree with TRBD2. This CDR3 contains 16 residues. Trimming cost V 0 bases and J 1 base; bases outside gene matches: 6. CDR1 and CDR2 (germline): SGHKS, YYEKEE (reference sequence). This chain's CDR3 is CASSLAGSGTSYEQYF. The DNA of the CDR3 is TGTGCCAGCAGCTTGGCCGGTAGCGGGACATCCTACGAGCAGTACTTC. The full variable domain, its missing parts supplied by reference TRBV5-5 and TRBJ2-7, is DAGVTQSPTHLIKTRGQQVTLRCSPISGHKSVSWYQQVLGQGPQFIFQYYEKEERGRGNFPDRFSARQFPNYSSELNVNALLLGDSALYLCASSLAGSGTSYEQYFGPGTRLTVT.

This clonotype was detected many times. The chain carries TRBV12-3 or TRBV12-4 and TRBJ2-2; D gene unclear. This CDR3 has 12 amino acids. V lost 5 bases and J 7 bases, leaving 8 bases between the germline ends. The DNA for the CDR3 is TGTGCCAGCAGTAACGGATTCGGGGAGCTGTTTTTT. This translates into CASSNGFGELFF.

This clonotype was observed at least ten times. J is TRBJ2-2 and V is TRBV5-1; D is unclear. CDR1 SGHRS and CDR2 YFSETQ come from the germline V gene. The CDR3 has 12 residues. The V gene lost 2 bases and the J gene lost 6 bases, with 5 bases spanning the gap. CDR3 sequence (DNA): TGCGCCAGCAGCTTATACTCCGGGGAGCTGTTTTTT. Translated: CASSLYSGELFF.

A few counts support this clonotype. The chain combines TRBV18 with TRBJ1-2, with 7 nucleotides matching TRBD1. With 2 bases clipped from V and 0 bases from J, the junction kept 3 bases outside the gene matches. CDR1 is KGHSH and CDR2 is LQKENI in the germline V gene. The CDR3 extends over 15 amino acids. The CDR3 DNA is TGTGCCAGCTCACCAGACAGGGCTACTAACTATGGCTACACCTTC. It encodes CASSPDRATNYGYTF.

This clonotype was seen a few times. The V call is TRBV12-3 or TRBV12-4, the J call TRBJ2-1; 11 bases map to TRBD2. V was clipped by 2 bases and J by 0 bases; unmatched bases: 6. The CDR3 spans 18 residues. This chain's CDR3 is CASSLQLAGEPSYNEQFF. In nucleotides, the CDR3 is TGTGCCAGCAGTTTACAACTAGCGGGGGAACCCTCCTACAATGAGCAGTTCTTC.

This clonotype was recorded many times. The chain joins TRBV7-9 to TRBJ2-5; D uncertain. The CDR3 has 14 amino acids. CDR1 and CDR2 (germline): SEHNR, FQNEAQ (reference sequence). V lost 6 bases, J lost 1 base, and 12 bases lay in between. CDR3 nucleotides: TGTGCCAGCAGTAAAAGGACGGGCCAAGAGACCCAGTACTTC. It codes for CASSKRTGQETQYF.

This clonotype was seen repeatedly, ten times or more. The J gene is TRBJ2-2, the V gene TRBV5-1; 9 bases align to TRBD1. J gave up 5 bases and V 1 base, and 9 bases lay outside the gene matches. CDR3 length: 17 amino acids. The germline CDR1 and CDR2 sequences are SGHRS and YFSETQ. CDR3 residues: CASSLSAGTGQTGELFF. In DNA form, the CDR3 reads TGCGCCAGCAGCTTGTCGGCCGGGACAGGGCAGACCGGGGAGCTGTTTTTT.

This clonotype was seen a handful of times. This rearrangement joins TRBV6-1 to TRBJ2-1; 8 nucleotides line up with TRBD2. The J segment lost 13 bases and the V segment lost 8 bases, leaving 19 bases of the junction unmatched. Germline assignment: CDR1 MNHNS and CDR2 SASEGT. This CDR3 comprises 15 residues. As DNA, the CDR3 is TGTGCCAGCGCCGGGGCGAGCGGGAGTTCTAGTCAACAGTTCTTC. It yields the protein CASAGASGSSSQQFF.

In this sample, this clonotype turned up once. For the CDR3, the DNA is TGCAGTGCTAGTTCCAGGGGATACTACGAGCAGTACTTC. Translation gives CSASSRGYYEQYF. The chain couples TRBV20-1 to TRBJ2-7; weak D call: TRBD1 (6 bases). Trimming left V 3 bases short and J 3 bases short, with 12 bases between. Germline V gene lookup returns CDR1 DFQATT and CDR2 SNEGSKA (reference sequence). The CDR3 contains 13 residues.

This clonotype was observed many times. V is TRBV5-1 and J is TRBJ2-1; 10 nucleotides match TRBD2. CDR1 and CDR2 (germline): SGHRS, YFSETQ. This CDR3 comprises 16 residues. J was trimmed by 9 bases and V by 0 bases; bases with no gene match: 9. CDR3 nucleotides: TGCGCCAGCAGCTTGGATATTCCAGCGGGAGGGGTTGAGCAGTTCTTC. This sequence encodes CASSLDIPAGGVEQFF.

This clonotype was observed at least ten times. This chain joins TRBV7-8 and TRBJ2-7; D ambiguous. The germline V gene has CDR1 SGHVS and CDR2 FQNEAQ. The V gene lost 10 bases and the J gene lost 5 bases, with 24 bases spanning the gap. The CDR3 has 15 residues. The CDR3 DNA follows: TGTGCCACCAACGCCGGCTCGGCTAGAGCGAACGAGCAGTACTTC. Its protein is CATNAGSARANEQYF.